Many counts were recorded for the clone carrying this T cell receptor beta chain. Its antigen is unknown. These data originate in a study of T-cell memory formation after mild COVID-19. Trimming took off 3 bases at V and 0 bases at J, with 14 bases between the two ends. The CDR3 is 16 amino acids. Germline CDR1 SGHDT, CDR2 YYEEEE. With constant-segment primers, 5'RACE yielded cDNA libraries of TCR alpha and TCR beta that carried sample barcodes and UMIs. TCRdb called the 5' RACE reads again in MiXCR, with one record for every CDR3 protein. The sample has about 34,000 distinct CDR3 sequences, 7.7% seen once; the top ten hold over 25%. Study-level results: Contracting clones from day 15 to 85 had balanced CD4/CD8; later expanders favoured CD4+. Clones which contracted sat mainly in CM and EM if CD4+, and in EMRA if CD8+.

This sequence was found in a man between 18 and 29 years old who had mild COVID-19 (a few samples of this study predate the infection). Cell type and time point are not known. The chain employs TRBV5-6 and TRBJ2-3; D is unresolved. The sequencing sample was made of PBMCs or a T cell subset sorted from them (not recorded which). CDR3 bases: TGTGCCAGCAGCTCGCTGACTTTGGCTAGCACAGATACGCAGTATTTT. It codes for CASSSLTLASTDTQYF.